The present T cell receptor beta chain was sequenced within a study of cytomegalovirus exposure and HLA in healthy donors. Findings and limits, study-wide: Later on, an analysis found that several of the most significant clusters appeared to be linked to common viral pathogens, which included parvovirus B19.

PCR employed 60 Vbeta and 13 Jbeta primers. This table comes from immunoSEQ multiplex PCR, and its TCRdb copy is limited to in-frame clones, with some not included. The sample has roughly 200,000 clones; just under 80% are singletons. This clone appeared many times. Its antigen is not identified. The CDR3 contains 15 residues. The germline V gene has CDR1 SNHLY and CDR2 FYNNEI. Deletions cut 2 bases from V and 8 bases from J, with 13 bases between. Sample: PBMCs. This clonotype was sampled from a female donor in good health and CMV-seronegative. The V gene is TRBV2, the J gene TRBJ1-6; weak D call: TRBD1 (6 bases). This chain's CDR3 is CASSERAGEHSPLHF. For the CDR3, the DNA is TGTGCCAGCAGTGAACGGGCAGGGGAACATTCACCCCTCCACTTT.